This T cell receptor beta chain was captured by sequencing in a study of blood T cell repertoires in COVID-19. Study summary: Samples came from the United States, Italy and Spain, spanning acute and convalescent COVID-19. PBMCs, B-cell-depleted T cells, or T cells provided the cDNA or gDNA that made up the material.

In the original processing: Researchers report that nucleated cell counts were estimated from reference gene primer amplification. Sequencing used immunoSEQ multiplex PCR; TCRdb keeps in-frame clones, though not all of them. For V, J and clone size, that table is used; D and trimming come from the DNA. The profile covers some 100,000 clones, with about 89% appearing a single time and about 9.4% taken by the ten largest. There are 15 residues in the CDR3. V was pared by 0 bases and J by 2 bases, with 11 bases between. Looked up from germline, CDR1 is SGHTS and CDR2 is YDEGEE. Sequences were obtained from peripheral blood. The receptor comes from a man in his forties or fifties with acute or convalescent COVID-19. The chain has TRBV5-8 and TRBJ1-2, with D possibly being TRBD1 (5 bases). The CDR3 DNA is TGTGCCAGCAGCTTGGGCGCAGGGAAGAACTATGGCTACACCTTC. Translating it yields CASSLGAGKNYGYTF.